The 2 T cell receptor beta chains below all came from one sample that was sequenced in a study of T cell clonality in common variable immunodeficiency. Antigens of these TCRs are unknown. The method was immunoSEQ multiplex PCR; TCRdb's version includes in-frame clones alone and lacks a portion of them. This repertoire holds over 30,000 clones, and none appear only once. Study results and caveats: Common variable immunodeficiency TCR beta sequences reportedly had fewer deletions and N-nucleotide insertions.

The sample comprised peripheral blood mononuclear cells. Receptors originate from a human donor with common variable immunodeficiency.

This clone has a count of ten or more. The part of the CDR3 DNA that was read is TGTGCCAGCAGCCCTACTGCCTCGGGAGAGACC. It codes for CASSPTASGET. In full, the CDR3 is CASSPTASGETQYF. The V and J genes are TRBV14 and TRBJ2-5; D remains ambiguous. The sequence runs out 3 residues before the end of the CDR3; the remainder is reconstructed from the germline J gene. This CDR3 has 14 amino acids. CDR1 and CDR2 (germline): SGHDN, FVKESK. The V end was cut by 4 bases, the J end by 4 bases, with 13 bases between.

In this sample, this clone turned up a few times. The read terminates 3 residues before the CDR3 end, so the remaining end is supplied by the germline J gene. The V and J genes are TRBV6-1 and TRBJ1-3, with TRBD1 identical over 8 bases. J was trimmed by 4 bases and V by 2 bases; bases with no gene match: 1. Germline loops: CDR1 MNHNS, CDR2 SASEGT. The CDR3 consists of 14 residues. This CDR3 reads CASSERQGGNTIYF. Incomplete CDR3 DNA: TGTGCCAGCAGTGAACGACAGGGGGGAAACACC.